The table lists the clone carrying this T cell receptor beta chain with a few counts. The antigen is not known. This may stem from a read error, because a much larger clone lies one nucleotide away. The sample belongs to a study of T cells in Graves' hyperthyroidism and ophthalmopathy. CDR1 and CDR2 (germline): DFQATT, SNEGSKA (reference sequence). The CDR3 consists of 12 residues. Researchers took RNA transcripts and amplified the TCR beta CDR3 regions from them. A first-round RT-PCR of the TCR CDR3 used the HTBI primer set. TCRdb reprocessed the multiplex PCR reads via MiXCR and lists one record per CDR3 protein. This table holds roughly 300,000 distinct CDR3 sequences, roughly 23% found once. Source material for PBMCs was over 8 ml fresh peripheral blood. Overall study findings and caveats: The majority of expanded thyroid clonotypes above 0.001 also appeared in blood.

V usage is TRBV20-1 and J usage is TRBJ2-5; D remains unclear. Material: blood. This clonotype was sampled from a woman aged 45-60 years with Graves' hyperthyroidism. DNA for the CDR3: TGCAATGCTAGTCTGCTGCAAGAGACCCAGTACTTC. Its translation: CNASLLQETQYF.